This T cell receptor beta chain was found in a study of blood T cell repertoires in COVID-19. Study summary: COVID-19 samples collected from the United States, Italy and Spain covered acute and convalescent phases. PBMCs, B-cell-depleted T cells, or T cells provided the cDNA or gDNA that made up the material.

Authors' methods: Using reference gene primer amplification, nucleated cell counts were estimated. Libraries were prepared by immunoSEQ multiplex PCR; TCRdb keeps only in-frame clonotypes and omits some of them. V, J and clone size are taken as reported in that table, and D and trimming were inferred from the DNA itself. Of about 92,000 clones detected, approximately 70% appear once; the ten largest clones hold 20% to 25%. The receptor comes from a woman aged 55-75 years in a cohort sampled during active or convalescent COVID-19. Sequenced input: peripheral blood.

CDR3 amino acids: CASSSLGQGLTEAFF. DNA for the CDR3: TGTGCCAGCAGTTCCCTGGGACAGGGTTTGACTGAAGCTTTCTTT. The genes are TRBV27 and TRBJ1-1; TRBD1 matches at 9 bases. The CDR3 length is 15 residues. Per the germline V gene, CDR1 is MNHEY and CDR2 is SMNVEV (reference sequence). Germline trimming cut 4 bases from V and 5 bases from J; bases unmatched to any gene: 8.